This TCR beta chain was observed in a study of blood T cell repertoires in COVID-19. Study details: Spain, Italy and the United States supplied samples that represented acute and convalescent COVID-19. Sources were T cells, B-cell-depleted T cells, or PBMCs; the material itself was cDNA or gDNA.

As originally analysed: Estimation of nucleated cell counts relied on the amplification of reference gene primers. Using immunoSEQ multiplex PCR, the repertoire was profiled, and TCRdb retains in-frame clones only, with some absent. V and J calls and clone size are those listed in that table; D and trimming were worked out from the DNA. The sample contains 140,000 to 150,000 clones, 70% to 90% of which appear only once. CDR3 length: 13 residues. The germline gives CDR1 MNHNS, CDR2 SASEGT. V dropped 2 bases and J dropped 4 bases, with 6 bases sitting between them. Participant age was roughly 18 to 90 years, and participants resided in 25 or so US areas.

The TCR was taken from a woman aged 25 to 39 with acute COVID-19. The sample taken for sequencing was PBMCs or T cells enriched from blood (not recorded which). V is TRBV6-1 and J is TRBJ2-1; D gene ambiguous. This CDR3 is CASSENRYNEQFF. As DNA, the CDR3 is TGTGCCAGCAGTGAAAACAGATACAATGAGCAGTTCTTC.